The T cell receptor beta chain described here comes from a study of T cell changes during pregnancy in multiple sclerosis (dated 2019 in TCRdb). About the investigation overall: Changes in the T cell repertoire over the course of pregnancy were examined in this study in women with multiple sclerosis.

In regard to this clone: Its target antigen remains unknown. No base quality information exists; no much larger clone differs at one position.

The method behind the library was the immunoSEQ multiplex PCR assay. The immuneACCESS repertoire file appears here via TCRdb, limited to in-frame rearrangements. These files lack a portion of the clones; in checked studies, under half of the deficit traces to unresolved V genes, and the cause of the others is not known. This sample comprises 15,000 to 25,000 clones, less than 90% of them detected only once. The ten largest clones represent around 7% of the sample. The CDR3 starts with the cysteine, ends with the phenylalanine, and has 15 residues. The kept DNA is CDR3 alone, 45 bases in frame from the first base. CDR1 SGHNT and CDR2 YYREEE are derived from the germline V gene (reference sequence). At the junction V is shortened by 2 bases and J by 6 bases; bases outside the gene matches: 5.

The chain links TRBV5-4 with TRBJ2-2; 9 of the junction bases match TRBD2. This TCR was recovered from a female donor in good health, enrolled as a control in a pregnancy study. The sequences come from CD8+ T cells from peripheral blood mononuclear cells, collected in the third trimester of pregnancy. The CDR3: CASSLGGGAPGELFF. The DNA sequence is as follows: TGTGCCAGCAGCTTAGGCGGGGGGGCTCCCGGGGAGCTGTTTTTT. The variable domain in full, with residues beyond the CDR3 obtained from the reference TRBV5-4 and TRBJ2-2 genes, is ETGVTQSPTHLIKTRGQQVTLRCSSQSGHNTVSWYQQALGQGPQFIFQYYREEENGRGNFPPRFSGLQFPNYSSELNVNALELDDSALYLCASSLGGGAPGELFFGEGSRLTVL.